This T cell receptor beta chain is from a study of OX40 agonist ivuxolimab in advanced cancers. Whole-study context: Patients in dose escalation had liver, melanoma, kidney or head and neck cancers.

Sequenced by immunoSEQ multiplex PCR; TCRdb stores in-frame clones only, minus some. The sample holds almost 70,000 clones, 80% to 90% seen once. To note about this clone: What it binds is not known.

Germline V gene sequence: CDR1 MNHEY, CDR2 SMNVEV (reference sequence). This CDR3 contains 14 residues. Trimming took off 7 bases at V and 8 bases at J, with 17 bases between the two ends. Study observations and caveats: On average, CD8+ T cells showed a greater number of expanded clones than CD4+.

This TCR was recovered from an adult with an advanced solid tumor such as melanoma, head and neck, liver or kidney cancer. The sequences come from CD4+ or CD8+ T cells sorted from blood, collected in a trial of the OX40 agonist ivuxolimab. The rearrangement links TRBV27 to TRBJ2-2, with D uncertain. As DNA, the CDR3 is TGTGCCAGCAATCCGACGGCGAGTCCTGGGGAGCTGTTTTTT. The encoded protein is CASNPTASPGELFF.